Listed below are T cell receptor beta chains from one sample, sequenced in a study of Ad26.COV2.S vaccination and SARS-CoV-2 variants. Here immunoSEQ multiplex PCR was the method, and the copy in TCRdb shows in-frame clones only, minus some. The sample yields about 420,000 clones, roughly 88% seen once. The sequences come from peripheral blood, collected in a trial of Ad26.COV2.S vaccine versus placebo. All receptors come from a person aged 18-60 years who received the Ad26.COV2.S COVID-19 vaccine or a placebo. CDR3s include the opening cysteine and the closing phenylalanine or tryptophan. A D gene is named only where the DNA matches it firmly. Expanded clones get a size class; other rows say once, few or many, or leave the size out.

>.|TRBJ2-5|TRBV18|.
CASSLEKAGQETQYF
TGTGCCAGCTCACTTGAGAAGGCAGGCCAAGAGACCCAGTACTTC
>.|TRBJ2-3|TRBV28|.
CASSNRGKRTDTQYF
TGTGCCAGCAGCAACCGGGGAAAGCGCACAGATACGCAGTATTTT
>.|TRBJ2-7|TRBV6-2/TRBV6-3|.
CASSQTGGHGYEQYF
TGTGCCAGCAGCCAGACTGGGGGACACGGGTACGAGCAGTACTTC
>.|TRBJ1-2|TRBV7-9|.
CASSAPANYGYTF
TGTGCCAGCAGCGCGCCCGCTAATTATGGCTACACCTTC
>.|TRBJ2-5|TRBV7-2|.
CASSLSKQWETQYF
TGTGCCAGCAGCTTGTCGAAACAGTGGGAGACCCAGTACTTC
>TRBD2|TRBJ2-3|TRBV19|.
CASRSSGRLGTGTDTQYF
TGTGCCAGTAGGTCTAGCGGGAGACTTGGGACTGGCACAGATACGCAGTATTTT
>.|TRBJ2-3|TRBV10-3|once
CAIMGSFTDTQYF
TGTGCCATCATGGGCAGTTTCACAGATACGCAGTATTTT
>.|TRBJ1-5|TRBV25-1|.
CASSDRSDQPQHF
TGTGCCAGCAGTGACCGATCCGATCAGCCCCAGCATTTT
>.|TRBJ1-6|TRBV18|.
CASSPSGYTNSPLHF
TGTGCCAGCTCACCATCGGGGTATACTAATTCACCCCTCCACTTT
>.|TRBJ2-5|TRBV7-9|.
CASSLRTAETQYF
TGTGCCAGCAGCTTAAGGACGGCAGAGACCCAGTACTTC
>.|TRBJ2-7|TRBV28|.
CASSSPTRQSSYEQYF
TGTGCCAGCAGTTCCCCCACTCGACAAAGCTCCTACGAGCAGTACTTC
>.|TRBJ1-3|TRBV10-3|.
CAISESLGRSGGNTIYF
TGTGCCATCAGTGAGTCGCTGGGGAGGAGTGGTGGAAACACCATATATTTT
>.|TRBJ2-1|TRBV27|.
CASSLYQGSSSYNEQFF
TGTGCCAGCAGTTTATACCAGGGGAGTAGCTCCTACAATGAGCAGTTCTTC
>.|TRBJ2-3|TRBV7-9|.
CASSPGSVLLGTDTQYF
TGTGCCAGCAGCCCTGGCTCAGTCTTGCTGGGCACAGATACGCAGTATTTT
>.|TRBJ2-3|TRBV19|.
CASSSRETGTDTQYF
TGTGCCAGTAGTTCCCGGGAGACCGGCACAGATACGCAGTATTTT
>.|TRBJ2-7|TRBV5-6|.
CASSFLRGYSYEQYF
TGTGCCAGCAGCTTTCTTCGGGGGTATTCCTACGAGCAGTACTTC
>TRBD2|TRBJ2-7|TRBV7-2|.
CASKGLAGGSYEQYF
TGTGCCAGCAAAGGACTAGCGGGGGGCTCCTACGAGCAGTACTTC
>.|TRBJ2-7|TRBV6-2/TRBV6-3|.
CASSYSRRSSYEQYF
TGTGCCAGCAGTTACTCGAGAAGGAGCTCCTACGAGCAGTACTTC
>.|TRBJ1-4|TRBV3-1/TRBV3-2|.
CASSQVFEGANEKLFF
TGTGCCAGCAGCCAAGTTTTTGAGGGGGCTAATGAAAAACTGTTTTTT
>.|TRBJ2-5|TRBV7-9|once
CASSLSRGWQETQYF
TGTGCCAGCAGCTTAAGCAGGGGTTGGCAAGAGACCCAGTACTTC
>.|TRBJ2-7|TRBV10-3|.
CAISSREPGSYEQYF
TGTGCCATCAGCTCCCGGGAGCCCGGGAGCTACGAGCAGTACTTC
>.|TRBJ1-2|TRBV4-3|.
CASSQKSGDNYGYTF
TGCGCCAGCAGCCAAAAGTCAGGGGATAACTATGGCTACACCTTC
>.|TRBJ1-4|TRBV2|.
CASCITTNEKLFF
TGTGCCAGCTGCATTACAACTAATGAAAAACTGTTTTTT
>.|TRBJ2-1|TRBV10-1|.
CASSEIGHGMYNEQFF
TGCGCCAGCAGTGAGATCGGACACGGAATGTACAATGAGCAGTTCTTC
>.|TRBJ2-1|TRBV7-9|.
CASSSDRYNEQFF
TGTGCCAGCAGTTCGGACAGATACAATGAGCAGTTCTTC
>TRBD1|TRBJ1-4|TRBV5-4|.
CASSPTGTGDEKLFF
TGTGCCAGCAGCCCTACCGGGACAGGGGACGAAAAACTGTTTTTT
>TRBD2|TRBJ2-5|TRBV6-5|.
CASSSRTSGGQETQYF
TGTGCCAGCAGTTCTAGGACTAGCGGGGGCCAAGAGACCCAGTACTTC
>TRBD1|TRBJ2-7|TRBV28|few
CASRRQGGRYEQYF
TGTGCCAGCAGAAGACAGGGCGGTCGATACGAGCAGTACTTC
>.|TRBJ1-1|TRBV7-9|.
CASSFTMTGNTEAFF
TGTGCCAGCAGCTTTACCATGACAGGGAACACTGAAGCTTTCTTT
>.|TRBJ1-2|TRBV7-3|.
CASSSSYRDGYTF
TGTGCCAGCAGCTCATCCTACAGGGATGGCTACACCTTC
>TRBD1|TRBJ2-4|TRBV6-5|once
CASTGTGMIQYF
TGTGCCAGCACTGGGACAGGGATGATTCAGTACTTC
>.|TRBJ1-1|TRBV4-1|.
CASSQESAYTEAFF
TGCGCCAGCAGCCAAGAATCAGCTTACACTGAAGCTTTCTTT
>.|TRBJ1-6|TRBV6-2/TRBV6-3|.
CASSYPRGSSSYNSPLHF
TGTGCCAGCAGTTACCCGCGGGGGTCGAGCTCCTATAATTCACCCCTCCACTTT